The T cell receptor beta chain under discussion was sequenced for a study of tumor-infiltrating lymphocytes in primary liver carcinoma. On the study more broadly: By surgical resection, the patients were treated for their primary liver carcinoma.

cDNA specific to TCR beta was made from around 530 ng of total RNA, with a constant-region primer employed for priming. ARM-PCR, slightly modified, supplied the TCR beta libraries through three nested multiplex PCR rounds. A single record per CDR3 protein comes from TCRdb applying MiXCR to the multiplex PCR reads. The sample shows about 320,000 distinct CDR3 sequences, approximately 65% of them seen only once. Germline DNA was also extracted, while the blood RNA originated from unsorted whole blood. Sequencing was performed on peripheral blood. The sequence came from a man aged 35 to 55 with primary liver carcinoma and hepatitis B virus infection.

CDR3 nucleotide sequence: TGTGCCAGCAGTCGATACAGGGCCGTGGAGCTGTTTTTT. Its protein is CASSRYRAVELFF. The rearrangement uses TRBV6-5 and TRBJ2-2; a possible D gene is TRBD1 (6 bases). V shed 5 bases and J shed 10 bases, with 14 bases lying between them. Germline V lookup: CDR1 MNHEY, CDR2 SVGAGI. This CDR3 region has 13 residues.